The 31 T cell receptor beta chains listed next were all sequenced from one sample in a study of blood T cell repertoires in COVID-19. The assay was immunoSEQ multiplex PCR, and TCRdb's table has in-frame clones only and misses some. The table lists about 230,000 clones, around four fifths of them singletons. The sample was peripheral blood. All receptors come from a man in his forties or fifties with acute or convalescent COVID-19.

The chain employs TRBV5-6 and TRBJ1-3; D gene uncertain. V was cut by 5 bases and J by 0 bases, with 12 bases left in between. Germline V gives CDR1 SGHDT, CDR2 YYEEEE. The CDR3 spans 15 residues. This CDR3 reads CASSYGSGSGNTIYF. The DNA for the CDR3 is TGTGCCAGCAGTTACGGGTCTGGCTCTGGAAACACCATATATTTT.

The chain couples TRBV10-3 to TRBJ2-1, with 13 nucleotides matching TRBD2. The ends lost 10 bases at V and 5 bases at J; junction bases unmatched: 5. Per the germline V gene, CDR1 is ENHRY and CDR2 is SYGVKD. The CDR3 contains 14 residues. The CDR3 protein is CATSGTSGDNEQFF. The CDR3 DNA reads TGTGCCACTTCCGGGACTAGCGGGGACAATGAGCAGTTCTTC.

There are a few counts of this clone. CDR3 amino acids: CASRFGGINQPQHF. The CDR3 region has the DNA TGTGCCAGCAGATTCGGGGGGATCAATCAGCCCCAGCATTTT. The chain has TRBV27 and TRBJ1-5, with D tentatively TRBD1 (5 bases). The CDR3 has 14 amino acids. Germline-derived CDR1 and CDR2 are MNHEY and SMNVEV (reference sequence). V was pared by 6 bases and J by 3 bases, with 12 bases between.

The J gene is TRBJ2-3, the V gene TRBV10-3; 14 nucleotides line up with TRBD2. CDR3 length: 17 amino acids. The germline CDR1 and CDR2 sequences are ENHRY and SYGVKD. The junction had 8 bases not matched to a gene; V was cut back by 6 bases and J by 3 bases. The CDR3 DNA sequence: TGTGCCATCAGACCGGGACTAGCGGGAGTTAGGACAGATACGCAGTATTTT. Translated, it gives CAIRPGLAGVRTDTQYF.

V and J are TRBV2 and TRBJ1-4; tentatively, D is TRBD1 (6 bases). Germline V lookup: CDR1 SNHLY, CDR2 FYNNEI. With 5 bases removed from V and 2 bases from J, the gap between germline ends came to 12 bases. The CDR3 has 15 residues. CDR3 nucleotide sequence: TGTGCCAGCAGTCCCGACAGGAGGACTAATGAAAAACTGTTTTTT. This encodes CASSPDRRTNEKLFF.

The CDR3 DNA is TGTGCCAGTAGTATGGCACTGGGACTAGCGGGAGATGAGCAGTTCTTC. Its translation: CASSMALGLAGDEQFF. The rearrangement links TRBV19 to TRBJ2-1, with TRBD2 matching 14 bases. Germline CDR1 LNHDA, CDR2 SQIVND (reference sequence). Trimming at V came to 3 bases and at J to 8 bases, leaving 6 bases not matched to a gene. This CDR3 has 16 residues.

This rearrangement joins TRBV7-9 to TRBJ1-4, with unresolved D. Germline V gene sequence: CDR1 SEHNR, CDR2 FQNEAQ (reference sequence). Deletions cut 6 bases from V and 5 bases from J, with 19 bases between. CDR3 length equals 16 residues. The DNA of the CDR3 is TGTGCCAGCAGGTTGGGCGGGGAGCGGGCCAATGAAAAACTGTTTTTT. This sequence encodes CASRLGGERANEKLFF.

CDR3 in DNA: TGTGCCAGCAGCTTAGCGGGAGGTTGGTTGTACGAGCAGTACTTC. It translates to CASSLAGGWLYEQYF. J is TRBJ2-7 and V is TRBV7-8; D perhaps matches TRBD2 (6 bases). The V end lost 0 bases, the J end lost 4 bases, and 13 bases lay between the germline ends. The germline CDR1 and CDR2 sequences are SGHVS and FQNEAQ. This CDR3 contains 15 residues.

CDR3 region: CASSAFQGSTDTQYF. CDR3 in DNA: TGTGCCAGCAGCGCTTTCCAGGGGAGCACAGATACGCAGTATTTT. The genes are TRBV9 and TRBJ2-3; TRBD1 is a possible D gene (6 bases). In germline, CDR1 is SGDLS, CDR2 YYNGEE. CDR3 length equals 15 residues. The V gene lost 3 bases and the J gene lost 0 bases, with 11 bases spanning the gap. The whole variable domain, filled in from reference TRBV9 and TRBJ2-3, reads DSGVTQTPKHLITATGQRVTLRCSPRSGDLSVYWYQQSLDQGLQFLIQYYNGEERAKGNILERFSAQQFPDLHSELNLSSLELGDSALYFCASSAFQGSTDTQYFGPGTRLTVL.

This clone has more than one count but fewer than ten. The J gene is TRBJ2-2, the V gene TRBV18; TRBD2 agrees at 7 bases. This CDR3 has 17 residues. The J segment lost 1 base and the V segment lost 6 bases, leaving 11 bases of the junction unmatched. The germline V gene encodes CDR1 KGHSH and CDR2 LQKENI. The CDR3 region is CASSPPGGVKNTGELFF. The CDR3 DNA reads as TGTGCCAGCTCCCCCCCTGGGGGGGTAAAGAACACCGGGGAGCTGTTTTTT. The full variable domain, in which reference TRBV18 and TRBJ2-2 provide the parts outside the CDR3, is NAGVMQNPRHLVRRRGQEARLRCSPMKGHSHVYWYRQLPEEGLKFMVYLQKENIIDESGMPKERFSAEFPKEGPSILRIQQVVRGDSAAYFCASSPPGGVKNTGELFFGEGSRLTVL.

V usage is TRBV5-1 and J usage is TRBJ2-3; D is unresolved. Germline values: CDR1 SGHRS, CDR2 YFSETQ. Trimming removed 4 bases at V and 1 base at J, with 13 bases between. The CDR3 loop spans 15 amino acids. This chain's CDR3 is CASSLDHSRTDTQYF. CDR3 nucleotide sequence: TGCGCCAGCAGCCTGGACCACTCCCGCACAGATACGCAGTATTTT.

This chain links TRBV9 with TRBJ1-3; D is unclear. The CDR3 has 13 residues. V dropped 3 bases and J dropped 7 bases, with 11 bases sitting between them. CDR1 is SGDLS and CDR2 is YYNGEE in the germline V gene. DNA of the CDR3: TGTGCCAGCAGCGGTGTTGACGGGAACACCATATATTTT. Translated, it gives CASSGVDGNTIYF.

The rearrangement links TRBV6-2 or TRBV6-3 to TRBJ1-3; D unresolved. CDR1 and CDR2 (germline): MNHEY, SVGEGT. This CDR3 comprises 15 residues. V was clipped by 3 bases and J by 0 bases, with 9 bases between them. The CDR3 region is CASSYSVSSGNTIYF. The CDR3 DNA follows: TGTGCCAGCAGTTATTCGGTCTCCTCTGGAAACACCATATATTTT.

This clone has a single count. Other nucleotide sequences from this sample produce the same CDR3. The chain couples TRBV7-2 to TRBJ2-3, with TRBD2 identical over 9 bases. The CDR3 covers 16 residues. V trimming: 0 bases; J trimming: 0 bases; junction bases outside the gene matches: 1. Germline values: CDR1 SGHTA, CDR2 FQGNSA. CDR3 region: CASSLAAGGSTDTQYF. CDR3 bases: TGTGCCAGCAGCTTAGCGGCGGGAGGGAGCACAGATACGCAGTATTTT.

This clone was counted once. The chain links TRBV12-3 or TRBV12-4 to TRBJ2-5; TRBD1 aligns across 7 bases. V shed 1 base and J 6 bases; nucleotides not matched to a gene: 2. CDR3 length equals 13 residues. CDR3 DNA sequence: TGTGCCAGCAGTTTAGTGACAGGGCAGACCCAGTACTTC. Its protein product is CASSLVTGQTQYF.

The rearrangement joins TRBV10-3 to TRBJ2-7; the D gene is possibly TRBD2 (6 bases). Germline assignment: CDR1 ENHRY and CDR2 SYGVKD. V shed 9 bases and J shed 5 bases, with 14 bases lying between them. The CDR3 totals 12 residues. In DNA, the CDR3 is TGTGCCATTGCAAATAGCGGTAACGAGCAGTACTTC. Encoded protein: CAIANSGNEQYF.

The chain links TRBV7-3 to TRBJ2-2, with D maybe TRBD2 (5 bases). V was clipped by 5 bases and J by 3 bases, with 13 bases between them. The germline V gene encodes CDR1 SGHTA and CDR2 FQGTGA. The CDR3 consists of 15 residues. DNA for the CDR3: TGTGCCAGCAGCCAAGCGGTCGGAGACACCGGGGAGCTGTTTTTT. As protein: CASSQAVGDTGELFF.

The J gene is TRBJ2-7, the V gene TRBV27, with a weak D call TRBD2 (5 bases). CDR1 is MNHEY and CDR2 is SMNVEV in the germline V gene (reference sequence). The CDR3 has 15 amino acids. Trimming left V 6 bases short and J 0 bases short, with 15 bases between. The CDR3 region is CASSGISRSSYEQYF. CDR3 sequence (DNA): TGTGCCAGCAGCGGGATTTCCCGCAGCTCCTACGAGCAGTACTTC.

The chain is built from TRBV11-2 and TRBJ2-5; 15 bases are shared with TRBD2. CDR1 and CDR2 (germline): SGHAT, FQNNGV. V lost 3 bases to trimming and J lost 4 bases; unmatched junction nucleotides: 9. The CDR3 is made up of 18 amino acids. As DNA, the CDR3 is TGTGCCAGCAGCTTTGGACTAGCGGGAGGGCCCTCCCCAGAGACCCAGTACTTC. Amino acids: CASSFGLAGGPSPETQYF.

Regarding this clone: This may be a read error, as it is one base from a much larger clone. This rearrangement joins TRBV7-8 to TRBJ1-1, with no clear D. This CDR3 has 13 residues. Germline values: CDR1 SGHVS, CDR2 FQNEAQ. V gave up 1 base and J gave up 1 base, with 4 bases separating them. This chain's CDR3 is CASSLDRNTEAFF. The DNA of the CDR3 is TGTGCCAGCAGCTTAGACAGGAACACTGAAGCTTTCTTT.

This clone appeared a single time. The chain is built from TRBV6-2 or TRBV6-3 and TRBJ2-2; TRBD2 matches 14 bases. This CDR3 region has 17 residues. Trimming removed 4 bases from V and 5 bases from J; junction bases left unmatched: 6. The germline CDR1 and CDR2 sequences are MNHEY and SVGEGT. CDR3 in DNA: TGTGCCAGCAGTTTTGGACTAGCGGGAGGAGTTACCGGGGAGCTGTTTTTT. This gives the protein CASSFGLAGGVTGELFF.

The chain uses TRBV7-3 and TRBJ2-3, with D perhaps TRBD2 (6 bases). Germline CDR1 and CDR2: SGHTA and FQGTGA. V was pared by 3 bases and J by 5 bases, with 15 bases between. The CDR3 extends over 15 amino acids. This CDR3 reads CASSLSLAWEDTQYF. CDR3 DNA sequence: TGTGCCAGCAGCTTGTCACTAGCTTGGGAAGATACGCAGTATTTT.

This chain links TRBV9 with TRBJ2-7; 14 nucleotides agree with TRBD2. V gave up 4 bases and J gave up 6 bases; unmatched junction bases: 6. The CDR3 spans 15 residues. CDR1 and CDR2 (germline): SGDLS, YYNGEE. CDR3 sequence: CASSITGLAGVEQYF. As DNA, the CDR3 is TGTGCCAGCAGCATAACGGGACTAGCGGGAGTCGAGCAGTACTTC.

The rearrangement uses TRBV7-2 and TRBJ2-7, with D maybe TRBD1 (6 bases). Germline-derived CDR1 and CDR2 are SGHTA and FQGNSA. CDR3 size: 16 residues. V was pared by 1 base and J by 3 bases, with 16 bases between. The CDR3 nucleotides are TGTGCCAGCAGCTTAGATACGACAGGTACAAGCTACGAGCAGTACTTC. Translating it yields CASSLDTTGTSYEQYF.

The rearrangement links TRBV5-1 to TRBJ1-1; the match to TRBD1 covers 9 bases. Germline values: CDR1 SGHRS, CDR2 YFSETQ. This CDR3 has 14 amino acids. Trimming cost V 3 bases and J 4 bases; bases outside gene matches: 4. In DNA form, the CDR3 reads TGCGCCAGCAGCTCCGAGACAGGGGGCACTGAAGCTTTCTTT. Translated, it gives CASSSETGGTEAFF. Together with reference TRBV5-1 and TRBJ1-1, the CDR3 gives the full variable domain: KAGVTQTPRYLIKTRGQQVTLSCSPISGHRSVSWYQQTPGQGLQFLFEYFSETQRNKGNFPGRFSGRQFSNSRSEMNVSTLELGDSALYLCASSSETGGTEAFFGQGTRLTVV.

The chain carries TRBV21-1 and TRBJ2-4; the D call TRBD2 from the table was never checked on the DNA. TRBV21-1 is labeled a pseudogene. The CDR3 loop spans 16 amino acids. The CDR3 sequence: CASSPGREIPKNIQYF. Here the CDR3 DNA reads TGTGCCAGCAGTCCAGGGCGGGAGATACCCAAAAACATTCAGTACTTC.

This clone came up a few times. V and J are TRBV28 and TRBJ2-1; 7 nucleotides line up with TRBD2. The germline gives CDR1 MDHEN, CDR2 SYDVKM. V trimming: 5 bases; J trimming: 0 bases; junction bases outside the gene matches: 4. The CDR3 totals 15 residues. CDR3 nucleotides: TGTGCCAGCAGTACTACTAGCGACTCCTACAATGAGCAGTTCTTC. This translates into CASSTTSDSYNEQFF.

Remarks on this clone: The sample contains more than one DNA sequence encoding this CDR3. The rearrangement joins TRBV5-1 to TRBJ1-1; 9 bases fit TRBD1. After removal of 0 bases from V and 5 bases from J, the junction contained 2 bases not matched to a gene. The germline V gene encodes CDR1 SGHRS and CDR2 YFSETQ. The CDR3 totals 14 residues. The CDR3: CASSLVGQGTEAFF. In DNA form, the CDR3 reads TGCGCCAGCAGCTTGGTGGGACAGGGAACTGAAGCTTTCTTT.

The chain is built from TRBV7-9 and TRBJ2-5, with D tentatively TRBD1 (6 bases). CDR1 and CDR2 (germline): SEHNR, FQNEAQ (reference sequence). The CDR3 consists of 15 residues. Trimming cost V 5 bases and J 4 bases, with 17 bases left between them. The CDR3 DNA sequence: TGTGCCAGCAGCCAGGGGCTAGTAATAAGAGAGACCCAGTACTTC. Protein product: CASSQGLVIRETQYF.

V gene TRBV6-5 combines with J gene TRBJ2-7, with TRBD1 as a possible D gene (5 bases). The CDR3 length is 12 residues. V lost 8 bases, J lost 7 bases, and 15 bases lay in between. The germline CDR1 and CDR2 sequences are MNHEY and SVGAGI. The chain's CDR3 is CASARQSGEQYF. The CDR3 bases are TGTGCCAGCGCTCGACAGTCTGGGGAGCAGTACTTC.

The J gene is TRBJ1-1, the V gene TRBV5-1; 8 nucleotides align to TRBD1. The CDR3 contains 15 residues. Germline-derived CDR1 and CDR2 are SGHRS and YFSETQ. V lost 1 base, J lost 1 base, and 3 bases stayed unmatched. The CDR3 region has the DNA TGCGCCAGCAGCTTGACAGGACAGGGGAACACTGAAGCTTTCTTT. This codes for CASSLTGQGNTEAFF.